These 27 T cell receptor beta chains were all obtained from the same sample, sequenced in a study of shared clonotypes between healthy human individuals. The method was immunoSEQ multiplex PCR; TCRdb's version includes in-frame clones alone and lacks a portion of them. The sample lists 2 million to 2.5 million clones; 85% to 95% were seen once. Sequencing was performed on naive CD4+ T cells from PBMCs. As for subset: CD45RA+ positively selected. All receptors derive from a man aged 18 to 30 in good health. Some clones in this sample may be carry-over from other donors' samples.

As for this clone: Distinct nucleotide sequences in the sample also encode this CDR3. The J gene is TRBJ2-7, the V gene TRBV6-5; the D call may be TRBD1 or TRBD2 (6 bases each). Germline V gives CDR1 MNHEY, CDR2 SVGAGI. V dropped 0 bases and J dropped 7 bases, with 10 bases sitting between them. The CDR3 is 13 amino acids. The CDR3, as DNA: TGTGCCAGCAGTTACTCGACAGGAGGGGAGCAGTACTTC. This translates into CASSYSTGGEQYF.

As for this clone: One end of the junction fails to match germline, which may point to a read error. This chain links TRBV29-1 with TRBJ2-6, with D perhaps matching TRBD1 (6 bases). Germline values: CDR1 SQVTM, CDR2 ANQGSEA. This CDR3 spans 14 amino acids. In DNA form, the CDR3 reads TGCAGCGTACTACAGGGCTCTGGGGTCAACGTCCTGACTTTC. Residues: CSVLQGSGVNVLTF.

This rearrangement joins TRBV14 to TRBJ2-3; possibly TRBD2 for D (6 bases). V was clipped by 4 bases and J by 0 bases, with 11 bases between them. The length of the CDR3 is 15 residues. CDR1 and CDR2 (germline): SGHDN, FVKESK. The CDR3 reads CASSPLAPSTDTQYF. For the CDR3, the DNA is TGTGCCAGCAGCCCGCTAGCGCCCAGCACAGATACGCAGTATTTT.

In this sample, this clone turned up a few times. This same CDR3 is encoded by further DNA sequences in the sample. The chain couples TRBV18 to TRBJ1-1; D may be TRBD1 (6 bases). Germline V gene lookup returns CDR1 KGHSH and CDR2 LQKENI. V was trimmed by 6 bases and J by 2 bases, leaving 10 bases between them. The CDR3 extends over 13 amino acids. CDR3 nucleotide sequence: TGTGCCAGCTCTGGACAGCCAAACACTGAAGCTTTCTTT. This sequence encodes CASSGQPNTEAFF.

This clone was seen just once. The chain is built from TRBV6-5 and TRBJ1-5; D is unresolved. Germline V gene sequence: CDR1 MNHEY, CDR2 SVGAGI. The CDR3 is 13 amino acids. V gave up 8 bases and J gave up 4 bases, with 12 bases separating them. CDR3 nucleotides: TGTGCCAGCCGAGTAGAGATAAATCAGCCCCAGCATTTT. Amino acids: CASRVEINQPQHF.

The chain joins TRBV5-1 to TRBJ2-7; 7 bases are a match to TRBD2. The trim removed 4 bases at V and 3 bases at J, leaving 16 bases unmatched. The CDR3 is 17 residues long. The germline V gene encodes CDR1 SGHRS and CDR2 YFSETQ. As DNA, the CDR3 is TGCGCCAGCAGCGGTGGAGCCGGACTAGGAGGAATCTACGAGCAGTACTTC. It specifies CASSGGAGLGGIYEQYF.

The chain recombines TRBV5-1 with TRBJ2-5, with a tentative D call TRBD1 (6 bases). With 9 bases removed from V and 2 bases from J, the gap between germline ends came to 11 bases. Germline V gene data show CDR1 as SGHRS and CDR2 as YFSETQ. The CDR3 has 12 amino acids. The CDR3 nucleotides read TGCGCCACCAGGACAGAGCAAGAGACCCAGTACTTC. Protein product: CATRTEQETQYF.

The chain carries TRBV2 and TRBJ2-3; TRBD1 is a possible D gene (5 bases). Germline CDR1 is SNHLY and CDR2 is FYNNEI. Between the trimmed V and J ends, which lost 7 bases and 0 bases, there was a span of 8 bases. The CDR3 runs 13 residues. CDR3 loop: CASIPGSTDTQYF. The CDR3 DNA sequence: TGTGCCAGCATCCCAGGGAGCACAGATACGCAGTATTTT.

V and J are TRBV2 and TRBJ1-3; the match to TRBD1 covers 7 bases. The CDR3 runs to 16 residues. The germline V gene encodes CDR1 SNHLY and CDR2 FYNNEI. The ends lost 6 bases at V and 5 bases at J; junction bases unmatched: 13. Here the CDR3 reads CASSGSYGTARNTIYF. As DNA, the CDR3 is TGTGCCAGCAGCGGGTCCTACGGGACAGCCAGAAACACCATATATTTT. The full variable domain, its missing parts supplied by reference TRBV2 and TRBJ1-3, is EPEVTQTPSHQVTQMGQEVILRCVPISNHLYFYWYRQILGQKVEFLVSFYNNEISEKSEIFDDQFSVERPDGSNFTLKIRSTKLEDSAMYFCASSGSYGTARNTIYFGEGSWLTVV.

This clone was counted once. The chain recombines TRBV2 with TRBJ2-1; 14 nucleotides line up with TRBD2. V was clipped by 5 bases and J by 10 bases; unmatched bases: 4. Germline V CDR1 and CDR2: SNHLY, FYNNEI. The CDR3 is made up of 14 amino acids. The CDR3 DNA follows: TGTGCCAGCAGTCGGGGACTAGCGGGAGAGGAGCAGTTCTTC. Residues: CASSRGLAGEEQFF. Combining the CDR3 with reference TRBV2 and TRBJ2-1 gives the whole variable domain EPEVTQTPSHQVTQMGQEVILRCVPISNHLYFYWYRQILGQKVEFLVSFYNNEISEKSEIFDDQFSVERPDGSNFTLKIRSTKLEDSAMYFCASSRGLAGEEQFFGPGTRLTVL.

This sequence joins TRBV6-1 and TRBJ2-6; maybe TRBD1 (5 bases). The germline V and J ends were trimmed by 5 bases and 0 bases, with 8 bases remaining between them. The germline V gene encodes CDR1 MNHNS and CDR2 SASEGT. This CDR3 has 15 residues. CDR3 DNA sequence: TGTGCCAGCAGTTCCAGGGTCTCTGGGGCCAACGTCCTGACTTTC. Amino acids: CASSSRVSGANVLTF.

Here the CDR3 DNA reads TGTGCCAGCAGGAGCGGGGTAGGCTCCTACGAGCAGTACTTC. It yields the protein CASRSGVGSYEQYF. The chain combines TRBV5-4 with TRBJ2-7, with 7 bases that match TRBD2. V lost 5 bases to trimming and J lost 0 bases; unmatched junction nucleotides: 5. Per the germline V gene, CDR1 is SGHNT and CDR2 is YYREEE (reference sequence). This CDR3 has 14 amino acids.

The genes are TRBV5-1 and TRBJ2-1, with 16 bases fitting TRBD2. Germline V gene data show CDR1 as SGHRS and CDR2 as YFSETQ. This CDR3 has 18 residues. V trimming: 4 bases; J trimming: 3 bases; junction bases outside the gene matches: 7. The CDR3 bases are TGCGCCAGCAGCCAAGGGACTAGCGGGAGGGCCAACTACAATGAGCAGTTCTTC. Amino acid sequence: CASSQGTSGRANYNEQFF.

The CDR3 reads CASSLKGLGELFF. The CDR3 bases are TGTGCCAGCAGTTTAAAGGGGCTCGGGGAGCTGTTTTTT. The chain carries TRBV28 and TRBJ2-2; perhaps TRBD1 as D (5 bases). The CDR3 length is 13 residues. V was cut by 2 bases and J by 7 bases, with 8 bases left in between. Germline CDR1 is MDHEN and CDR2 is SYDVKM.

This chain joins TRBV2 and TRBJ2-7, with 12 bases aligning to TRBD1. This CDR3 is built from 15 residues. Per germline, CDR1 SNHLY and CDR2 FYNNEI. V lost 7 bases to trimming and J lost 3 bases; unmatched junction nucleotides: 7. Written as DNA, the CDR3 is TGTGCCAGCATTTGGGGACAGGGGGCCGTCTACGAGCAGTACTTC. This sequence encodes CASIWGQGAVYEQYF.

This sequence joins TRBV9 and TRBJ2-1, with TRBD2 identical over 7 bases. Trimming cost V 0 bases and J 0 bases; bases outside gene matches: 6. Germline V gene sequence: CDR1 SGDLS, CDR2 YYNGEE. CDR3 size: 17 residues. DNA of the CDR3: TGTGCCAGCAGCGTAGAGACTAGCTCATACTCCTACAATGAGCAGTTCTTC. This encodes CASSVETSSYSYNEQFF.

V gene TRBV6-1 combines with J gene TRBJ2-5; D is tentatively TRBD1 or TRBD2 (6 bases each). V lost 6 bases and J 5 bases, leaving 16 bases between the germline ends. CDR1 MNHNS and CDR2 SASEGT come from the germline V gene. CDR3 length: 14 residues. The CDR3 region is CASRLQGRGETQYF. The CDR3 DNA reads as TGTGCCAGCAGGCTACAGGGCCGGGGGGAGACCCAGTACTTC.

Of note for this clone: Other DNA sequences in this sample translate to the same CDR3. This sequence joins TRBV2 and TRBJ2-7, with a possible D match to TRBD2 (6 bases). Trimming removed 7 bases at V and 3 bases at J, with 13 bases between. The CDR3 runs to 13 residues. CDR1 and CDR2 from the germline V gene are SNHLY and FYNNEI. The CDR3 DNA is TGTGCCAGCACAGGAGGCGGGGACTACGAGCAGTACTTC. This encodes CASTGGGDYEQYF.

V usage is TRBV28 and J usage is TRBJ1-4; weak D call: TRBD1 (6 bases). The V and J ends lost 2 bases and 8 bases respectively, with 9 bases between them. Germline V gives CDR1 MDHEN, CDR2 SYDVKM. The CDR3 loop spans 13 amino acids. The CDR3 nucleotides are TGTGCCAGCAGTTTACCTACAGGGGAAAAACTGTTTTTT. Translated, it gives CASSLPTGEKLFF. The whole variable domain, filled in from reference TRBV28 and TRBJ1-4, reads DVKVTQSSRYLVKRTGEKVFLECVQDMDHENMFWYRQDPGLGLRLIYFSYDVKMKEKGDIPEGYSVSREKKERFSLILESASTNQTSMYLCASSLPTGEKLFFGSGTQLSVL.

The rearrangement joins TRBV27 to TRBJ2-1; 11 bases agree with TRBD2. Germline lookup yields CDR1 MNHEY and CDR2 SMNVEV (reference sequence). CDR3 size: 18 residues. V was pared by 3 bases and J by 8 bases, with 15 bases of the junction left unmatched. CDR3 residues: CASSFRSGRAQGMDEQFF. In DNA form, the CDR3 reads TGTGCCAGCAGTTTCCGTAGCGGGAGGGCCCAGGGAATGGATGAGCAGTTCTTC.

The rearrangement joins TRBV19 to TRBJ1-1; D is unclear. The CDR3 is made up of 13 amino acids. The germline V gene has CDR1 LNHDA and CDR2 SQIVND (reference sequence). V dropped 7 bases and J dropped 11 bases, with 20 bases sitting between them. The CDR3 here is CASIPIPGMRAFF. The CDR3 nucleotides read TGTGCCAGTATCCCGATCCCCGGGATGCGGGCTTTCTTT.

This clone was observed a single time. The genes are TRBV7-8 and TRBJ2-7, with 9 bases that match TRBD1. Trimming took 6 bases from V and 6 from J; bases not matched to a gene: 9. The germline V gene encodes CDR1 SGHVS and CDR2 FQNEAQ. The CDR3 is 14 residues long. The CDR3 DNA is TGTGCCAGCAGACTCCGGGACAGGGTTGGCGAGCAGTACTTC. It is translated as CASRLRDRVGEQYF.

The CDR3 loop reads CASSIMGISTDTQYF. CDR3 in DNA: TGTGCCAGTAGTATAATGGGAATTAGCACAGATACGCAGTATTTT. The chain links TRBV19 to TRBJ2-3; D not resolved. This CDR3 is built from 15 residues. The germline CDR1 and CDR2 sequences are LNHDA and SQIVND (reference sequence). V was trimmed by 2 bases and J by 0 bases, leaving 9 bases between them. Filled out from reference TRBV19 and TRBJ2-3, the complete variable domain reads DGGITQSPKYLFRKEGQNVTLSCEQNLNHDAMYWYRQDPGQGLRLIYYSQIVNDFQKGDIAEGYSVSREKKESFPLTVTSAQKNPTAFYLCASSIMGISTDTQYFGPGTRLTVL.

This clone showed up just a few times. The same CDR3 is also encoded by other DNA sequences in this sample. As DNA, the CDR3 is TGTGCCAGCAGTTTCGGCGGTGCCTATAGCAATCAGCCCCAGCATTTT. It specifies CASSFGGAYSNQPQHF. The chain carries TRBV28 and TRBJ1-5; D gene uncertain. The germline V gene has CDR1 MDHEN and CDR2 SYDVKM. The CDR3 runs to 16 residues. V lost 3 bases, J lost 0 bases, and 12 bases lay in between.

The J gene is TRBJ2-3, the V gene TRBV5-6; 9 bases are shared with TRBD1. Unmatched junction bases numbered 5, after V lost 4 bases and J lost 2 bases. CDR1 is SGHDT and CDR2 is YYEEEE in the germline V gene. The CDR3 covers 15 residues. The CDR3 loop is CASSIGTGSTDTQYF. The CDR3 DNA is TGTGCCAGCAGCATAGGGACAGGGTCCACAGATACGCAGTATTTT.

The chain has TRBV5-5 and TRBJ2-7, with 7 bases matching TRBD2. This CDR3 spans 17 amino acids. V was pared by 4 bases and J by 7 bases, with 20 bases of the junction left unmatched. CDR1 and CDR2 (germline): SGHKS, YYEKEE (reference sequence). This chain's CDR3 is CASSPPSLLAHAGEQYF. In nucleotides, the CDR3 is TGTGCCAGCAGCCCCCCTTCTCTACTAGCGCACGCCGGAGAGCAGTACTTC.

The chain carries TRBV5-5 and TRBJ2-2; D gene unclear. The CDR3 covers 12 residues. V lost 4 bases to trimming and J lost 3 bases, with 4 bases between them. In germline, CDR1 is SGHKS, CDR2 YYEKEE (reference sequence). The CDR3 sequence is CASSTHTGELFF. For the CDR3, the DNA is TGTGCCAGCAGCACGCACACCGGGGAGCTGTTTTTT.